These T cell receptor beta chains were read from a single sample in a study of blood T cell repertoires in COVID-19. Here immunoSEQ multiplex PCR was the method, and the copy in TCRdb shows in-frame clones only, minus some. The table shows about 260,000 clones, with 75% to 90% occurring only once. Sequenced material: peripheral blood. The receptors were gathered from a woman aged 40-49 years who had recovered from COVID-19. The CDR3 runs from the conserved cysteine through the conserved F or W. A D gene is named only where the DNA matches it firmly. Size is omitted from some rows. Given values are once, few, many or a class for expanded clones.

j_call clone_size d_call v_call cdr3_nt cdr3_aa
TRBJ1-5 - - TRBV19 TGTGCCAGTAGTATAGAACCGGGGACTCCCCGCAATCAGCCCCAGCATTTT CASSIEPGTPRNQPQHF
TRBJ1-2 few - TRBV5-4 TGTGCCAGCACCCTGGGGGGAGGCTACACCTTC CASTLGGGYTF
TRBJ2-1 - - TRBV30 TGTGCCTGGAGTGTTGGGGGAAACAGGGATTACAATGAGCAGTTCTTC CAWSVGGNRDYNEQFF
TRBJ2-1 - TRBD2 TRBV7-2 TGTGCCAGCAGCTCGGCGGGGGTCTACAATGAGCAGTTCTTC CASSSAGVYNEQFF
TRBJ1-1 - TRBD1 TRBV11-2 TGTGCCAGCAGCTTAGGCGACAGGGTGGGCACTGAAGCTTTCTTT CASSLGDRVGTEAFF
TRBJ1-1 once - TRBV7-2 TGTGCCAGCAGCTTAGGGGCCGGCAGGGGAACTGAAGCTTTCTTT CASSLGAGRGTEAFF
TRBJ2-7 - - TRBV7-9 TGTGCCAGCAGCCGCTCCGGACTGTTTCAATACGTAGCCTACGAGCAGTACTTC CASSRSGLFQYVAYEQYF
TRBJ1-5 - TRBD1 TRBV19 TGTGCCAGTAGTATAGTCGGGACAGCGAACCAGCCCCAGCATTTT CASSIVGTANQPQHF
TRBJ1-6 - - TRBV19 TGTGCCAGTAGCGATCGGGTTAGGCTCCACTTT CASSDRVRLHF
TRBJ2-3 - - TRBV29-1 TGCAGCGTTTTTAGAGATGTTACCACAGATACGCAGTATTTT CSVFRDVTTDTQYF
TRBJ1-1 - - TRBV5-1 TGCGCCAGCAGCCATGGGTGGACAACGAACACTGAAGCTTTCTTT CASSHGWTTNTEAFF
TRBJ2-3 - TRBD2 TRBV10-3 TGTGCCATCAGAAGCGGGGGTCCAGATACGCAGTATTTT CAIRSGGPDTQYF
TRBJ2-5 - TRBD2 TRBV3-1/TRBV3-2 TGTGCCAGCAGCCAAGATTTGGCGGGGGGGTGGGAACTTCAAGAGACCCAGTACTTC CASSQDLAGGWELQETQYF
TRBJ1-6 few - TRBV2 TGTGCCAGTAAAGGGGACACAGATTCACCCCTCCACTTT CASKGDTDSPLHF
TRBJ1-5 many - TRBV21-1 TGTGCCAGCAGCGACCGACAGGGTATCCAGCCCCAGCATTTT CASSDRQGIQPQHF
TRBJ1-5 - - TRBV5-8 TGTGCCAGCAGCTTGGGAGGGGGACGCAATCAGCCCCAGCATTTT CASSLGGGRNQPQHF
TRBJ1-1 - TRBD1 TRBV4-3 TGCGCCAGCAGCCAAGTAAGACAGGGAATGAACACTGAAGCTTTCTTT CASSQVRQGMNTEAFF
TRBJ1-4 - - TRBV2 TGTGCCAGCAGTACTCATCCCGACTCTTCCGAAAAACTGTTTTTT CASSTHPDSSEKLFF
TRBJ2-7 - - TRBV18 TGTGCCAGCTCACCACCCGGGTCCTACGAGCAGTACTTC CASSPPGSYEQYF
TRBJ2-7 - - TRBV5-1 TGCGCCAGCAGCGTATCGGGACTCTACTCCTACGAGCAGTACTTC CASSVSGLYSYEQYF
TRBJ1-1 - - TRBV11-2 TGTGCCAGCAGCTTGGGGACATTCGGACCAACTGAAGCTTTCTTT CASSLGTFGPTEAFF
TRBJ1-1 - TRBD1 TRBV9 TGTGCCAGCAGCTTCAGGACAGGGGATGAAGCTTTCTTT CASSFRTGDEAFF
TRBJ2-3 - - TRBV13 TGTGCCAGCAGCTTAGTGGGCAGAACAGATACGCAGTATTTT CASSLVGRTDTQYF
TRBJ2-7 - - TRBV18 TGTGCCAGCTCCCGGTTGCAGGGGTCCTACGAGCAGTACTTC CASSRLQGSYEQYF
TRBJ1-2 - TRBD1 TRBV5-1 TGCGCCAGCAGCTTGCGGCCGGGACAGCTCTATGGCTACACCTTC CASSLRPGQLYGYTF
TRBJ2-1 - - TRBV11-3 TGTGCCAGCAGCTTAGATTACGGGTACAATGAGCAGTTCTTC CASSLDYGYNEQFF
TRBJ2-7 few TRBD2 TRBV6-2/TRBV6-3 TGTGCCAGCAGTGGGACTAGCGTAACCTACGAGCAGTACTTC CASSGTSVTYEQYF
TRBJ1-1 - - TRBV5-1 TGCGCCAGCAGCCCGCCCCTTTCAGGGATGAACACTGAAGCTTTCTTT CASSPPLSGMNTEAFF
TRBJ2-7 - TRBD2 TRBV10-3 TGTGCCATCAGTGAGTCGCGGCGGGGGGGCTCCTACGAGCAGTACTTC CAISESRRGGSYEQYF
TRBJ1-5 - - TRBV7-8 TGTGCCAGCAGCCCCGTGCTGGTGGGCGATTATAGCAATCAGCCCCAGCATTTT CASSPVLVGDYSNQPQHF
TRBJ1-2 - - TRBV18 TGTGCCAGCTCACCATGGGCCGCTAACTATGGCTACACCTTC CASSPWAANYGYTF
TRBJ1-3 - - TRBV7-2 TGTGCCAGCAGCTTACCCCACAATGGACAGCGCTCTGGAAACACCATATATTTT CASSLPHNGQRSGNTIYF
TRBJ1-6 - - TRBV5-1 TGCGCCAGCAGCTTCCCCCCGGGGTCGACGGATTCACCCCTCCACTTT CASSFPPGSTDSPLHF
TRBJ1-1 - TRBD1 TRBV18 TGTGCCAGCTCGGGACAGGTGAACACTGAAGCTTTCTTT CASSGQVNTEAFF
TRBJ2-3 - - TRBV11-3 TGTGCCAGCAGCTTAGATCCCCGAGATACGCAGTATTTT CASSLDPRDTQYF
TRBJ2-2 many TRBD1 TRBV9 TGTGCCAGCAGCGACGGGACAGGGGGCGAGAATTATTTCACCGGGGAGCTGTTTTTT CASSDGTGGENYFTGELFF